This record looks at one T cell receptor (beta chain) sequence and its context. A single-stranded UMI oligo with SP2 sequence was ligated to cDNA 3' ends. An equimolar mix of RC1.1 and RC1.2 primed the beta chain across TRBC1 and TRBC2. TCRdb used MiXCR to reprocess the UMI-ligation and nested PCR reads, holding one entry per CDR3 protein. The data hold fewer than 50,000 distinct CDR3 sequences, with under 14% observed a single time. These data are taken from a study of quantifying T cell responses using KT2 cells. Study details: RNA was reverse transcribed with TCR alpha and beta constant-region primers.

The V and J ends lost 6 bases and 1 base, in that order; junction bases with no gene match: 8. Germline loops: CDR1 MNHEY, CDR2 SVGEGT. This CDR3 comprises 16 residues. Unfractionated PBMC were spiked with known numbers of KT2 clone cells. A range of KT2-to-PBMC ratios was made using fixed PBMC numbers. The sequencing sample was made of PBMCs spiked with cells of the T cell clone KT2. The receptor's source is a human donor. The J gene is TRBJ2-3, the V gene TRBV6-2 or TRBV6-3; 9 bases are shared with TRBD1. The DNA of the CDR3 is TGTGCCAGCAGACCCTACCGGGACAGGGGCACAGATACGCAGTATTTT. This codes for CASRPYRDRGTDTQYF.